Described below is a single T cell receptor (beta chain) sequence and its context. This clonotype was detected only a few times. There is no known antigen for this receptor. Per-nucleotide qualities are absent, and no much larger clonotype sits a single base away. TCR beta repertoires were profiled from peripheral blood of 13 young patients with multiple sclerosis to demonstrate the VDJtools post-analysis software. Multiple sclerosis patients were children and adolescents aged 6 to 15 years. The library was prepared using PCR. TCRdb records Illumina HiSeq 2500 as the sequencer. To reduce PCR and sequencing biases, unique molecular identifiers were built into the TCR beta cDNA libraries. Approximately 500,000 cDNA molecules were obtained for every 1 to 10 million input T cells, so each molecule roughly corresponded to one T cell. The same protocol used for the earlier healthy control dataset was applied to prepare and sequence the patient libraries. Samples belonging to the same batch were prepared together, multiplexed and sequenced on a shared HiSeq lane. The original pipeline was this. MIGEC handled the raw barcoded reads, throwing out single-read molecular identifier groups before consensus assembly and CDR3 extraction. Clonotype tables were post-analysed with VDJtools, normalizing diversity by down-sampling all datasets to the smallest sample size. In repertoire overlap clustering, CDR3 amino acid sequences, but not nucleotide sequences, were matched to correct batch-related cross-sample contamination. The public reads were run again by TCRdb, first through fastp at Q25 and then through MiXCR, and only productive beta chains were kept. Here each entry gathers all rows of one CDR3 protein and keeps the most common genes and DNA. The V and J calls were determined by TCRdb, not by the authors. The sample records roughly 870,000 distinct CDR3 sequences, approximately 53% of which are singletons. The ten largest clones represent 4.6% of the sample.

The entry originates in a study of post-analysis software for immune sequencing data (dated by TCRdb to 2015 to 2017). Describing the broader study: Recorded disease courses included relapsing-remitting, secondary progressive and progressive-relapsing multiple sclerosis, with some patients lacking subtype annotation. The multiple sclerosis patient repertoires were compared with 10 or so previously published healthy control repertoires from donors aged about 6 to 26 years. A subset of samples was prepared in parallel using single-end sample barcoding, then pooled and co-amplified after Illumina adapter ligation. Overall study outcomes, separate from this receptor: The control group was slightly older than the multiple sclerosis patient group. Significantly lower normalized Chao1 diversity was found in multiple sclerosis patients than in controls, suggesting substantial peripheral T-cell clonal expansion. Patients showed significantly higher frequencies than controls for a few TRBV segments, among them TRBV5-6, TRBV5-1 and TRBV20-1. Direct clustering with F measure showed strong co-clustering of samples prepared in the same batch, prompting a batch-effect correction.

Cut back by 5 bases and 0 bases, the V and J ends lie 11 bases apart. The CDR3 holds 16 amino acids from the cysteine to the phenylalanine. The retained sequence is limited to the CDR3, 48 bases, with the frame set at the first base. Reading the germline V gene gives CDR1 SGHTA and CDR2 FQGNSA. The chain employs TRBV7-2 and TRBJ2-6; the D segment could be TRBD1, given 6 matching bases. The source of this sequence is a girl aged 10 to 17 with multiple sclerosis. Sample: blood. The DNA sequence reads TGTGCCAGCAGCGGGACAAAAGGCTCTGGGGCCAACGTCCTGACTTTC. This codes for CASSGTKGSGANVLTF.